This T cell receptor beta chain was documented in a study of response to subunit inactivated influenza vaccine. Each CDR3 protein is one row after TCRdb ran MiXCR on the RT-PCR reads. Found here are hundreds of thousands of distinct CDR3 sequences, 10% to 15% of them singletons; the top ten hold about 9.4%. With 5 bases removed from V and 3 bases from J, the gap between germline ends came to 14 bases. Germline values: CDR1 SQVTM, CDR2 ANQGSEA. The CDR3 runs to 13 residues. This clonotype was seen repeatedly, ten times or more. The receptor was isolated from a man in his forties or fifties who received an inactivated influenza vaccine. Sequences were derived from PBMCs from blood, sampled on the day of vaccination. This chain links TRBV29-1 with TRBJ2-7; perhaps D is TRBD1 or TRBD2 (5 bases each). The CDR3 loop is CSVLPGRDYEQYF. CDR3 DNA sequence: TGCAGCGTTTTACCGGGACGGGACTACGAGCAGTACTTC.